This note documents a single TCR beta chain sequence. The data derive from a study of blood T cell repertoires in COVID-19. Overall study: COVID-19 samples, acute and convalescent, were from the United States, Italy and Spain. T cells, B-cell-depleted T cells, or PBMCs provided the cDNA or gDNA that served as material.

Germline CDR1 is MNHNY and CDR2 is SVGAGI (reference sequence). The V gene lost 5 bases and the J gene lost 0 bases, with 22 bases spanning the gap. The CDR3 sequence is 18 residues long. Original data processing: How many nucleated cells were present was estimated from reference gene primer amplification. Clones were sequenced by immunoSEQ multiplex PCR, and TCRdb holds only the in-frame ones, with some missing. V, J and clone size are taken as reported in that table, and D and trimming were inferred from the DNA itself. This sample has over 100,000 clones, with under 90% found just once. The clonotype was recovered from a woman in her forties or fifties with acute or convalescent COVID-19. V is TRBV6-6 and J is TRBJ1-1; weak D call: TRBD1 (5 bases). Sequencing used peripheral blood. The CDR3 nucleotides are TGTGCCAGCAGTCGTGCCCTTGGAGGGGCGATGATGAACACTGAAGCTTTCTTT. Protein product: CASSRALGGAMMNTEAFF.